This T cell receptor (beta chain) originates from a study of blood T cell repertoires in COVID-19. Study at large: The origin of the acute and convalescent COVID-19 samples was the United States, Italy and Spain. The cDNA or gDNA used as material had been derived from T cells, B-cell-depleted T cells, or PBMCs.

Regarding this clone: A junction end diverges from the germline sequence, so it may reflect a read error.

The table came from immunoSEQ multiplex PCR; TCRdb's copy has only in-frame clones and leaves some out. The sample has 45,000 to 65,000 clones, about 83% seen once. CDR1 is SGHRS and CDR2 is YFSETQ in the germline V gene. The CDR3 covers 13 residues. The source material was peripheral blood. The TCR comes from a human donor in a cohort sampled during active COVID-19. The chain combines TRBV5-1 with TRBJ1-1; D is ambiguous. The CDR3 coding sequence is TGCGCCAGCAGCTTGGATGCGAGGATTCCGTTTGTCTTT. It yields the protein CASSLDARIPFVF.